This T cell receptor (beta chain) came from a study of cytomegalovirus exposure and HLA in healthy donors. Whole-study results and caveats: TCR clusters originating in the first cohort tended to co-occur in the 100 to 150 validation repertoires, according to a later analysis. Cytomegalovirus status was reportedly diagnosed by the classifier with high specificity and sensitivity. In vitro testing confirmed a few CMV-associated chains as specific for CMV antigens.

The repertoire was sequenced with immunoSEQ multiplex PCR; TCRdb's copy has only in-frame clones and lacks some. The sample holds about 66,000 clones, about 97% seen once. The germline CDR1 and CDR2 sequences are LNHNV and YYDKDF (reference sequence). Trimming took 4 bases from V and 4 from J; bases not matched to a gene: 4. The CDR3 runs to 14 residues. About this clone: Its antigen is not identified.

J is TRBJ2-5 and V is TRBV15; TRBD1 aligns across 9 bases. This receptor was obtained from a woman aged 18 to 35 in good health and CMV-seropositive. Sample: PBMCs. Written as DNA, the CDR3 is TGTGCCACCAGCACCACAGGGGGCGCAGAGACCCAGTACTTC. Translating gives CATSTTGGAETQYF.